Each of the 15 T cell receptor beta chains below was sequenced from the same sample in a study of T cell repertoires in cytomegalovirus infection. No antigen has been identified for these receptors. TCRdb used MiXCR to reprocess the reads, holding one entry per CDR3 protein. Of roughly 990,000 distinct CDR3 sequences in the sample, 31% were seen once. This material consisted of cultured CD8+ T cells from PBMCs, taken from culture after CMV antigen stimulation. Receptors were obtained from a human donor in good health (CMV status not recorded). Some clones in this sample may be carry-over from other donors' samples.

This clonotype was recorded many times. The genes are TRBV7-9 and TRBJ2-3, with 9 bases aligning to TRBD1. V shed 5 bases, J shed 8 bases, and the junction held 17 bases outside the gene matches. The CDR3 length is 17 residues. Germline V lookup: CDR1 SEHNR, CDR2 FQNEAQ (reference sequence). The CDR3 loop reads CASSPPAPGQGSFTQYF. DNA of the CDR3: TGTGCCAGCAGCCCACCGGCACCGGGACAGGGCTCTTTTACGCAGTATTTT.

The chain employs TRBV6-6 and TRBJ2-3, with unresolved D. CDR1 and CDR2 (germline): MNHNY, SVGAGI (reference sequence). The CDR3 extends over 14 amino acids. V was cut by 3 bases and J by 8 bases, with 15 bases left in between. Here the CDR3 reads CASSYWTDWGTQYF. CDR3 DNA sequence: TGTGCCAGCAGTTATTGGACCGACTGGGGTACGCAGTATTTT.

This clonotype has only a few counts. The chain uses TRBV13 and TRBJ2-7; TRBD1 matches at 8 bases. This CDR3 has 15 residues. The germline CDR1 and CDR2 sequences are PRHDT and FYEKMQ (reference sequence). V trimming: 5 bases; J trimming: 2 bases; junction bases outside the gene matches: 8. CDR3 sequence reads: CASSPDRELAYEQYF. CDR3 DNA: TGTGCCAGCAGCCCGGACAGGGAGTTAGCCTACGAGCAGTACTTC.

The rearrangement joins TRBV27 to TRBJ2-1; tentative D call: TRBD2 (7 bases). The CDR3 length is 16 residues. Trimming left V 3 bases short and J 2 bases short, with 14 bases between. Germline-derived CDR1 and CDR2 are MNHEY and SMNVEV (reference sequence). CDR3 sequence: CASSLGEGETYNEQFF. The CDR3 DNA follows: TGTGCCAGCAGTTTGGGGGAGGGGGAAACCTACAATGAGCAGTTCTTC.

The CDR3 DNA sequence: TGTGCCAGCAGCGCGGGACTCGACTACGAGCAGTACTTC. Translated: CASSAGLDYEQYF. This chain joins TRBV7-6 and TRBJ2-7, with D possibly TRBD2 on 6 matching bases. CDR1 SGHVS and CDR2 FNYEAQ come from the germline V gene. V lost 5 bases and J lost 3, with 11 bases in between. CDR3 length: 13 residues. The variable domain in full, completed from reference TRBV7-6 and TRBJ2-7, reads GAGVSQSPRYKVTKRGQDVALRCDPISGHVSLYWYRQALGQGPEFLTYFNYEAQQDKSGLPNDRFSAERPEGSISTLTIQRTEQRDSAMYRCASSAGLDYEQYFGPGTRLTVT.

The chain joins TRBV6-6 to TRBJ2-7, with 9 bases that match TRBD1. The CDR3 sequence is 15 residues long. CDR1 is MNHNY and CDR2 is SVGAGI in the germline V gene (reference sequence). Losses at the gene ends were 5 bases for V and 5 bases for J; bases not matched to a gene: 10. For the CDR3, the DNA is TGTGCCAGCAGTCCCCGGGACAGGGCTGTAAACGAGCAGTACTTC. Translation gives CASSPRDRAVNEQYF.

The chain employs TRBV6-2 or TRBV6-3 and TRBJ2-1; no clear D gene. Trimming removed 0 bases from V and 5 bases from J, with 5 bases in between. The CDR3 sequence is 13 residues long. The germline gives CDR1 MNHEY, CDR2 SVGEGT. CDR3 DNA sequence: TGTGCCAGCAGTTACTCTGTCCACAATGAGCAGTTCTTC. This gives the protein CASSYSVHNEQFF.

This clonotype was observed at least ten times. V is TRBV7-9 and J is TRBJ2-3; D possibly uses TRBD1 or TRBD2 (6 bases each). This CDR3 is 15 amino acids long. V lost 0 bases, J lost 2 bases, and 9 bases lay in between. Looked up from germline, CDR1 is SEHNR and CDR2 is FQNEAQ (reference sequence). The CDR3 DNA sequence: TGTGCCAGCAGCTTAGCCCGGGGGCCCACAGATACGCAGTATTTT. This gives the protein CASSLARGPTDTQYF.

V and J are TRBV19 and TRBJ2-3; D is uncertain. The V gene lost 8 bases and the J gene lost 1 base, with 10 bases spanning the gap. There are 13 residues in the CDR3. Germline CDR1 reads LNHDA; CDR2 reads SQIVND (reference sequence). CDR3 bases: TGTGCCAGTTTAACACCCGGCACAGATACGCAGTATTTT. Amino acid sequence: CASLTPGTDTQYF.

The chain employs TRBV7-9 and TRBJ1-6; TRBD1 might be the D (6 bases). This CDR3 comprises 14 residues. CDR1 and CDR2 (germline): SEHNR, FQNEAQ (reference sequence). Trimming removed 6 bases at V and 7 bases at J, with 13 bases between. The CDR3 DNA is TGTGCCAGCAGGAGCCGGGACACAAATTCACCCCTCCACTTT. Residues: CASRSRDTNSPLHF.

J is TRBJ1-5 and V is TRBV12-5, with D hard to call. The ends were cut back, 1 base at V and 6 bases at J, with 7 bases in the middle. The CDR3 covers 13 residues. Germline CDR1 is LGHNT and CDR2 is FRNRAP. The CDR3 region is CASGLDNSQPQHF. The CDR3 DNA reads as TGTGCTAGTGGTTTGGACAATAGTCAGCCCCAGCATTTT.

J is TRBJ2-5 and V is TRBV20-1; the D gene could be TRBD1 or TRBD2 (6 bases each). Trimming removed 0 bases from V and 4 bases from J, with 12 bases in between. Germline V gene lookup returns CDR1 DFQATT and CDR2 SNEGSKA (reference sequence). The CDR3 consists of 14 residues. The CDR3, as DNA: TGCAGTGCTAGAGAGACGGGGGCTGGAGAGACCCAGTACTTC. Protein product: CSARETGAGETQYF.

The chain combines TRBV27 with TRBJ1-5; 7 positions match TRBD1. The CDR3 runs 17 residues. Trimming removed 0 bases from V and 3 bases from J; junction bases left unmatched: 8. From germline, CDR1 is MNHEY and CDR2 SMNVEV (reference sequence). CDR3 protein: CASSLSRTGTDNQPQHF. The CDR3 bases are TGTGCCAGCAGTTTATCCCGTACCGGGACAGACAATCAGCCCCAGCATTTT.

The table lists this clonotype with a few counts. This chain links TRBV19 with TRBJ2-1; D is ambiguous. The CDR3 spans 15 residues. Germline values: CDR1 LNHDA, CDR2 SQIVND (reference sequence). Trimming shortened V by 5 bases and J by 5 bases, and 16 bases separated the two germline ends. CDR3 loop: CASSGRGSPNNEQFF. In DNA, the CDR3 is TGTGCCAGTAGTGGTCGCGGCAGCCCAAACAATGAGCAGTTCTTC.

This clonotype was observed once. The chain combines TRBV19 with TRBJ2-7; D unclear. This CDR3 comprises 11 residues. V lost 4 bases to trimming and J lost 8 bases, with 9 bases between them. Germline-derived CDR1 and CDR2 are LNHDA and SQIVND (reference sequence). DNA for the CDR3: TGTGCCAGTAGTAACGGGTGGAAGCAGTACTTC. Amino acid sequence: CASSNGWKQYF.